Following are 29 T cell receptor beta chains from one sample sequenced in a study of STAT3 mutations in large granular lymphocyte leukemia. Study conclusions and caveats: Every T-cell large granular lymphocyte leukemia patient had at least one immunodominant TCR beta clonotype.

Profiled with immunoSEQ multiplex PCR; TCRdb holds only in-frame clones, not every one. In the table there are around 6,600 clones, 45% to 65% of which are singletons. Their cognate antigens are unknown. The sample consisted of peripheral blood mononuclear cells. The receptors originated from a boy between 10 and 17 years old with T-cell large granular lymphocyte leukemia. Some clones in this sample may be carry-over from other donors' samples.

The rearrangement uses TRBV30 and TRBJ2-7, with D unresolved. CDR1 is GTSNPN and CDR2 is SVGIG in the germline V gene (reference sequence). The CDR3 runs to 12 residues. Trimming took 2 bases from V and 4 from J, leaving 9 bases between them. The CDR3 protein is CAWSLGTYEQYF. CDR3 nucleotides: TGTGCCTGGAGTTTGGGTACGTACGAGCAGTACTTC. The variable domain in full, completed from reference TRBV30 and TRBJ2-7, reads SQTIHQWPATLVQPVGSPLSLECTVEGTSNPNLYWYRQAAGRGLQLLFYSVGIGQISSEVPQNLSASRPQDRQFILSSKKLLLSDSGFYLCAWSLGTYEQYFGPGTRLTVT.

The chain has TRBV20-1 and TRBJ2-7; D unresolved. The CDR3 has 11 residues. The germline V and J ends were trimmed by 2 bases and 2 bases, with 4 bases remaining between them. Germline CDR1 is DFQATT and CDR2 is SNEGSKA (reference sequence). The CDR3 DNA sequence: TGCAGTGCTAGATCGGCCTACGAGCAGTACTTC. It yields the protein CSARSAYEQYF.

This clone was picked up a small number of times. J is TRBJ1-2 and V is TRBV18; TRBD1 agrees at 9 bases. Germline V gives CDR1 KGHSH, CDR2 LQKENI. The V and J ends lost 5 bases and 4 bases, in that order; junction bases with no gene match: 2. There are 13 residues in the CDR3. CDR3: CASSSGQGYGYTF. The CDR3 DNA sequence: TGTGCCAGCTCATCGGGACAGGGCTATGGCTACACCTTC.

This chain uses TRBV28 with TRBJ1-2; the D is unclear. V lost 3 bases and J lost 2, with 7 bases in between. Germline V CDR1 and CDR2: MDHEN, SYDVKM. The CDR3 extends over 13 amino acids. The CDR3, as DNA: TGTGCCAGCAGTTTGGAGGCGAACTATGGCTACACCTTC. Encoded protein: CASSLEANYGYTF.

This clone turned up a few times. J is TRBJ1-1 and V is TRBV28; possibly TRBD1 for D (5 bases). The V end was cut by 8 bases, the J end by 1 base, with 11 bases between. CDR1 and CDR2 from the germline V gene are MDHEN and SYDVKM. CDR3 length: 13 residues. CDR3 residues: CASGTRGNTEAFF. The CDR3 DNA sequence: TGTGCCAGCGGTACAAGGGGGAACACTGAAGCTTTCTTT.

The chain's CDR3 is CASSLGQGLGGYTF. The CDR3 bases are TGTGCCAGCAGCTTGGGACAGGGTTTAGGGGGCTACACCTTC. The genes are TRBV5-6 and TRBJ1-2; 7 nucleotides agree with TRBD1. In germline, CDR1 is SGHDT, CDR2 YYEEEE. With 0 bases clipped from V and 8 bases from J, the junction kept 7 bases outside the gene matches. This CDR3 spans 14 amino acids.

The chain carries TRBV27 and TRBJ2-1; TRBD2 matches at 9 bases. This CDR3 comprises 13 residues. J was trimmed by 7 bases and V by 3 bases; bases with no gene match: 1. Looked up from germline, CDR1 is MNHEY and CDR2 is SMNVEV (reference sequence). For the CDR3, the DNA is TGTGCCAGCAGTTTCAGCGGGGGGAATGAGCAGTTCTTC. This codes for CASSFSGGNEQFF.

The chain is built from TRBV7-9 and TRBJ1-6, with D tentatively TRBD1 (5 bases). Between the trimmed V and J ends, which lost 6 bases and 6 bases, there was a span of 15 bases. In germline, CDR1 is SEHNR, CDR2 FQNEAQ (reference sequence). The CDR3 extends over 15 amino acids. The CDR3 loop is CASRGGGVGNSPLHF. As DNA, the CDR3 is TGTGCCAGCAGGGGAGGAGGGGTAGGTAATTCACCCCTCCACTTT. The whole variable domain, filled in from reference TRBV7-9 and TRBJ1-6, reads DTGVSQNPRHKITKRGQNVTFRCDPISEHNRLYWYRQTLGQGPEFLTYFQNEAQLEKSRLLSDRFSAERPKGSFSTLEIQRTEQGDSAMYLCASRGGGVGNSPLHFGNGTRLTVT.

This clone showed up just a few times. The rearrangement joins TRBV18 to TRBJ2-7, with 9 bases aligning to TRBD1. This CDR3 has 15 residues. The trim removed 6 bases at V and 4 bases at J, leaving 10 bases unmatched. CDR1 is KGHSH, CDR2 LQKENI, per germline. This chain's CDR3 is CASSVYGQGMYEQYF. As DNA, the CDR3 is TGTGCCAGCTCTGTCTATGGACAGGGGATGTACGAGCAGTACTTC. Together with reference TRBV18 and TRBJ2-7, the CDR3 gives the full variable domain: NAGVMQNPRHLVRRRGQEARLRCSPMKGHSHVYWYRQLPEEGLKFMVYLQKENIIDESGMPKERFSAEFPKEGPSILRIQQVVRGDSAAYFCASSVYGQGMYEQYFGPGTRLTVT.

The CDR3 region is CASSLGAGSGANVLTF. Here the CDR3 DNA reads TGTGCCAGCAGCTTAGGAGCGGGGTCTGGGGCCAACGTCCTGACTTTC. The rearrangement uses TRBV5-4 and TRBJ2-6; 7 nucleotides agree with TRBD2. The V gene end was trimmed by 2 bases and the J gene end by 1 base; junction bases not matched to a gene: 3. The CDR3 totals 16 residues. The germline V gene encodes CDR1 SGHNT and CDR2 YYREEE (reference sequence).

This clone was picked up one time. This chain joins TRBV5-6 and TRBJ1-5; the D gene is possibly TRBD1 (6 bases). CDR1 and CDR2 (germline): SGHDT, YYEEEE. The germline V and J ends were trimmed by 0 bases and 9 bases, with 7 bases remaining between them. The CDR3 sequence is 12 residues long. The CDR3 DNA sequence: TGTGCCAGCAGCTTGGAACAGGGGCCCCAGCATTTT. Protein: CASSLEQGPQHF.

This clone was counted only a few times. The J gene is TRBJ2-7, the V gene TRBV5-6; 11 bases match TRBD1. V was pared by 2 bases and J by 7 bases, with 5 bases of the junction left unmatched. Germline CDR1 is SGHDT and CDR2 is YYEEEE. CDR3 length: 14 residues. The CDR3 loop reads CASSLGTGGGEQYF. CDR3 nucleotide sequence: TGTGCCAGCAGCTTAGGGACAGGGGGAGGAGAGCAGTACTTC.

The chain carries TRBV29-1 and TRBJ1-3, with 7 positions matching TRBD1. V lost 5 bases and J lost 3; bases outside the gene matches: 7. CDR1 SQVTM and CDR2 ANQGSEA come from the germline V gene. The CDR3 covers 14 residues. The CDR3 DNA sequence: TGCAGCGTTACAAGACAGGGTAGTGGAAACACCATATATTTT. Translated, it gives CSVTRQGSGNTIYF.

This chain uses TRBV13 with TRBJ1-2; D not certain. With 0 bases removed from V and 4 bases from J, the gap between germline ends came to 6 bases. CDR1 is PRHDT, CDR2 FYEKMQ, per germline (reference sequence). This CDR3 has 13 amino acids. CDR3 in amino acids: CASSLGQPYGYTF. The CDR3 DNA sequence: TGTGCCAGCAGCTTAGGCCAACCCTATGGCTACACCTTC.

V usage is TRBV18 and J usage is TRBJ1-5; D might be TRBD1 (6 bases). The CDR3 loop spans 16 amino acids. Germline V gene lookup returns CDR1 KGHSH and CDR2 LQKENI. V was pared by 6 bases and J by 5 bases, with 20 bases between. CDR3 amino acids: CASSPERGTHYQPQHF. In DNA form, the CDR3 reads TGTGCCAGCTCCCCCGAAAGAGGGACACATTATCAGCCCCAGCATTTT.

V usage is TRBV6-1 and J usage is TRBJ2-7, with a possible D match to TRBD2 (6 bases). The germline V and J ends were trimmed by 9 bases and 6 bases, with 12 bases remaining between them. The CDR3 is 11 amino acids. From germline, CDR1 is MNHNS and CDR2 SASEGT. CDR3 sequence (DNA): TGTGCCAGTCTAGCGCCCTCCGAGCAGTACTTC. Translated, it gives CASLAPSEQYF.

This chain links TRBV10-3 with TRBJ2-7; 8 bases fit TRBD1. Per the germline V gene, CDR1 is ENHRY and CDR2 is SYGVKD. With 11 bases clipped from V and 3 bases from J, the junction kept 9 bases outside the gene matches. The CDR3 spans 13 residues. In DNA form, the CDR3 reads TGTGCCTCCCGGGGACAGGAATTCTACGAGCAGTACTTC. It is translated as CASRGQEFYEQYF.

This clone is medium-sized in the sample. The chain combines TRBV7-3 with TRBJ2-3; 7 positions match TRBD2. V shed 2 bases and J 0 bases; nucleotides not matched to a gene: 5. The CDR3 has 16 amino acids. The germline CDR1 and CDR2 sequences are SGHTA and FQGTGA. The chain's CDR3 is CASSLGLAASTDTQYF. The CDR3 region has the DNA TGTGCCAGCAGCTTAGGGCTAGCGGCTAGCACAGATACGCAGTATTTT.

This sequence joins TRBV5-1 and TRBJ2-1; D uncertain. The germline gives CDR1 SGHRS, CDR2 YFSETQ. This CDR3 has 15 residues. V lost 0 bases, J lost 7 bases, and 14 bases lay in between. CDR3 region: CASSLVGLVGNEQFF. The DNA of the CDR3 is TGCGCCAGCAGCTTGGTTGGTCTAGTTGGGAATGAGCAGTTCTTC.

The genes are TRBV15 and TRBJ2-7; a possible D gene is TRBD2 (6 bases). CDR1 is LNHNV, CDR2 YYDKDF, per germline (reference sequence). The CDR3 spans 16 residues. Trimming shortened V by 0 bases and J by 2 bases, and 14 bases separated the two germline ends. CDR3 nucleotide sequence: TGTGCCACCAGCAGAGATGGGGCGGGAACCCCCTACGAGCAGTACTTC. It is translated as CATSRDGAGTPYEQYF. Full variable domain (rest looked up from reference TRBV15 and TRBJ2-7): DAMVIQNPRYQVTQFGKPVTLSCSQTLNHNVMYWYQQKSSQAPKLLFHYYDKDFNNEADTPDNFQSRRPNTSFCFLDIRSPGLGDTAMYLCATSRDGAGTPYEQYFGPGTRLTVT.

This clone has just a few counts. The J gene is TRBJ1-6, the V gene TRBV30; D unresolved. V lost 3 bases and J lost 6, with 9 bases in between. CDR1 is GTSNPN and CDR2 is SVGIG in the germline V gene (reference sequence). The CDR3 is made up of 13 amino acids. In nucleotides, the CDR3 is TGTGCCTGGAGCCCTACCTTTAATTCACCCCTCCACTTT. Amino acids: CAWSPTFNSPLHF.

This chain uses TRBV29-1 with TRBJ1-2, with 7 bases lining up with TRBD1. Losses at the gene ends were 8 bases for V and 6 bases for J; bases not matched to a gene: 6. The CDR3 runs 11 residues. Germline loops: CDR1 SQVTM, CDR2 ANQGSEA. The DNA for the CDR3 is TGCAGCATTGGAGGGGGCCATGGCTACACCTTC. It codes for CSIGGGHGYTF.

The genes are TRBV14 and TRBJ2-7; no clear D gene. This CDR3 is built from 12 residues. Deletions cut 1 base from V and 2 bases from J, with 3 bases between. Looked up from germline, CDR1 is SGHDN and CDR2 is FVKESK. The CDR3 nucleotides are TGTGCCAGCAGCCAAGCCCCCTACGAGCAGTACTTC. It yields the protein CASSQAPYEQYF.

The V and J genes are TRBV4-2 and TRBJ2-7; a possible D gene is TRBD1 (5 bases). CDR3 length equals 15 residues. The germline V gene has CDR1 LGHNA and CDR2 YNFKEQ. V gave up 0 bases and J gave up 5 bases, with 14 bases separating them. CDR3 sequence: CASSQEGQGMDEQYF. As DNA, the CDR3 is TGTGCCAGCAGCCAAGAAGGCCAGGGAATGGACGAGCAGTACTTC.

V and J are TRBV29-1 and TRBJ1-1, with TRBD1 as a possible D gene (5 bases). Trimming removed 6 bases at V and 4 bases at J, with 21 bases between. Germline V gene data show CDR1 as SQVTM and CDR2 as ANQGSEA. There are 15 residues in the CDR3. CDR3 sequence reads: CSVGDFQRHATEAFF. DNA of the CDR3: TGCAGCGTGGGGGACTTCCAACGACACGCCACTGAAGCTTTCTTT.

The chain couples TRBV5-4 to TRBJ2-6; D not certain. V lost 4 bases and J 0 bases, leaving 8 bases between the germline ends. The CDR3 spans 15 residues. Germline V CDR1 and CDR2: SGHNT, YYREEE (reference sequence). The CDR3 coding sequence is TGTGCCAGCAGCCGCGGTAGCTCTGGGGCCAACGTCCTGACTTTC. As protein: CASSRGSSGANVLTF.

DNA of the CDR3: TGTGCCAGCAGCTCGAGACTAGTGACTGGGGCCAACGTCCTGACTTTC. Its translation: CASSSRLVTGANVLTF. This chain links TRBV7-2 with TRBJ2-6; D perhaps matches TRBD2 (6 bases). This CDR3 comprises 16 residues. Trimming pared 4 bases from V and 2 bases from J, leaving 12 bases between. From germline, CDR1 is SGHTA and CDR2 FQGNSA. Filled out from reference TRBV7-2 and TRBJ2-6, the complete variable domain reads GAGVSQSPSNKVTEKGKDVELRCDPISGHTALYWYRQSLGQGLEFLIYFQGNSAPDKSGLPSDRFSAERTGGSVSTLTIQRTQQEDSAVYLCASSSRLVTGANVLTFGAGSRLTVL.

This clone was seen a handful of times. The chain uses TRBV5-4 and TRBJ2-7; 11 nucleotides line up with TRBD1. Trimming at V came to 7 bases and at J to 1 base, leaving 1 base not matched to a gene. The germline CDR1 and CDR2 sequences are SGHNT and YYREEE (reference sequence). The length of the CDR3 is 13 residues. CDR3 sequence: CASGTGGSYEQYF. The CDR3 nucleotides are TGTGCCAGCGGGACAGGGGGATCCTACGAGCAGTACTTC.

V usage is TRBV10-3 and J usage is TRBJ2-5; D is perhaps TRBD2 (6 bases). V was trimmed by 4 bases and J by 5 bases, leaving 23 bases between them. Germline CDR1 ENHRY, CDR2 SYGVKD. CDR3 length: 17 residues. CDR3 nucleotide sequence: TGTGCCATCAGTGGCCAAATCCAAGGAGGGATCTTCGAGACCCAGTACTTC. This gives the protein CAISGQIQGGIFETQYF.